The source of this TCR beta chain is a study of a mutant IDH1 vaccine in newly diagnosed glioma. The repertoire was sequenced with immunoSEQ multiplex PCR; TCRdb's copy has only in-frame clones and lacks some. This table has roughly 86,000 clones, roughly 91% appearing once. The CDR3 totals 18 residues. V dropped 0 bases and J dropped 3; count of bases not matched to a gene: 8. Germline-derived CDR1 and CDR2 are SGHRS and YFSETQ. Regarding time point: week 47, end of study. Alongside topical imiquimod, each dose of vaccine comprised 300 ug of mutant IDH1 20-mer peptide. This clone was recorded once. Its antigen is as yet unknown.

This clonotype was obtained from a woman aged 50 to 60 with glioma. The gene calls are TRBV5-1 and TRBJ2-2, with 10 bases aligning to TRBD2. The sample was PBMCs, taken from a glioma patient whose treatment included an IDH1 peptide vaccine. The CDR3 sequence: CASSLDVLAGAHTGELFF. DNA of the CDR3: TGCGCCAGCAGCTTGGATGTGCTAGCGGGAGCCCACACCGGGGAGCTGTTTTTT.